This is a list of T cell receptor beta chains from one sample in a study of cytomegalovirus exposure and HLA in healthy donors. Libraries were prepared by immunoSEQ multiplex PCR; TCRdb keeps only in-frame clonotypes and omits some of them. The table has some 68,000 clones, approximately 94% seen once. Sequencing was carried out using PBMCs. Receptors originate from a man between 18 and 29 years old in good health and CMV-seropositive. The CDR3 runs from the conserved cysteine through the conserved F or W. A D gene is named only where the DNA matches it firmly. Only part of the rows carry a size: once, few, many, or a class if the clone is expanded.

d_gene: TRBD1
abundance: NA
v_gene: TRBV19
j_gene: TRBJ1-2
CDR3aa: CASSAGTATGYGYTF
CDR3nt: TGTGCCAGTAGCGCGGGGACAGCGACTGGCTATGGCTACACCTTC

d_gene: NA
abundance: once
v_gene: TRBV6-5
j_gene: TRBJ1-2
CDR3aa: CASSYSGDIANYGYTF
CDR3nt: TGTGCCAGCAGTTACTCGGGGGACATAGCTAACTATGGCTACACCTTC

d_gene: TRBD2
abundance: NA
v_gene: TRBV27
j_gene: TRBJ2-1
CDR3aa: CASSAGGAFYNEQFF
CDR3nt: TGTGCCAGCAGTGCCGGGGGGGCCTTCTACAATGAGCAGTTCTTC

d_gene: TRBD2
abundance: NA
v_gene: TRBV6-5
j_gene: TRBJ2-1
CDR3aa: CASSWTSGSSYNEQFF
CDR3nt: TGTGCCAGCAGTTGGACTAGCGGGAGCTCCTACAATGAGCAGTTCTTC

d_gene: NA
abundance: NA
v_gene: TRBV27
j_gene: TRBJ2-7
CDR3aa: CASSFGQSYEQYF
CDR3nt: TGTGCCAGCAGTTTCGGACAGTCTTACGAGCAGTACTTC

d_gene: NA
abundance: NA
v_gene: TRBV27
j_gene: TRBJ1-2
CDR3aa: CATKSGGGGYGYTF
CDR3nt: TGTGCCACCAAAAGTGGGGGAGGAGGCTATGGCTACACCTTC

d_gene: TRBD2
abundance: NA
v_gene: TRBV19
j_gene: TRBJ2-2
CDR3aa: CASSIMGGGNTGELFF
CDR3nt: TGTGCCAGTAGTATAATGGGCGGGGGGAACACCGGGGAGCTGTTTTTT

d_gene: NA
abundance: NA
v_gene: TRBV5-6
j_gene: TRBJ1-5
CDR3aa: CASSLGGTSNQPQHF
CDR3nt: TGTGCCAGCAGCTTGGGAGGTACAAGCAATCAGCCCCAGCATTTT

d_gene: TRBD1
abundance: NA
v_gene: TRBV10-3
j_gene: TRBJ1-1
CDR3aa: CATTGQYNTEAFF
CDR3nt: TGTGCCACCACGGGACAGTACAACACTGAAGCTTTCTTT

d_gene: NA
abundance: NA
v_gene: TRBV6-5
j_gene: TRBJ2-3
CDR3aa: CASSLSGALTDTQYF
CDR3nt: TGTGCCAGCAGCCTTAGTGGGGCTCTCACAGATACGCAGTATTTT

d_gene: NA
abundance: NA
v_gene: TRBV19
j_gene: TRBJ2-5
CDR3aa: CASSMAGQETQYF
CDR3nt: TGTGCCAGTAGTATGGCAGGCCAAGAGACCCAGTACTTC

d_gene: NA
abundance: NA
v_gene: TRBV27
j_gene: TRBJ2-5
CDR3aa: CATPEGEVQETQYF
CDR3nt: TGTGCCACCCCGGAGGGCGAGGTCCAAGAGACCCAGTACTTC

d_gene: TRBD1
abundance: NA
v_gene: TRBV25-1
j_gene: TRBJ2-1
CDR3aa: CASSDRDRGVWEQFF
CDR3nt: TGTGCCAGCAGTGACCGGGACAGGGGGGTGTGGGAGCAGTTCTTC

d_gene: NA
abundance: NA
v_gene: TRBV6-4
j_gene: TRBJ2-3
CDR3aa: CASSSSSATDTQYF
CDR3nt: TGTGCCAGCAGTAGTTCTAGCGCCACAGATACGCAGTATTTT

d_gene: NA
abundance: NA
v_gene: TRBV30
j_gene: TRBJ2-1
CDR3aa: CAWSLKGYNEQFF
CDR3nt: TGTGCCTGGAGTCTGAAGGGGTACAATGAGCAGTTCTTC

d_gene: NA
abundance: NA
v_gene: TRBV5-4
j_gene: TRBJ2-5
CDR3aa: CASSYGIGLLETQYF
CDR3nt: TGTGCCAGCAGCTACGGGATTGGCCTCTTGGAGACCCAGTACTTC

d_gene: NA
abundance: NA
v_gene: TRBV21-1
j_gene: TRBJ2-7
CDR3aa: CASSKARGRGRIHEQYF
CDR3nt: TGTGCCAGCAGCAAAGCGCGGGGCAGGGGGCGCATCCACGAGCAGTACTTC

d_gene: NA
abundance: NA
v_gene: TRBV2
j_gene: TRBJ2-1
CDR3aa: CASSEEGSVVYNEQFF
CDR3nt: TGTGCCAGCAGTGAGGAGGGTAGTGTCGTCTACAATGAGCAGTTCTTC

d_gene: NA
abundance: NA
v_gene: TRBV19
j_gene: TRBJ1-5
CDR3aa: CASSMSNQPQHF
CDR3nt: TGTGCCAGTAGTATGTCAAATCAGCCCCAGCATTTT

d_gene: NA
abundance: NA
v_gene: TRBV2
j_gene: TRBJ2-2
CDR3aa: CASSWLAGTGELFF
CDR3nt: TGTGCCAGCTCCTGGCTAGCAGGCACCGGGGAGCTGTTTTTT

d_gene: TRBD2
abundance: NA
v_gene: TRBV9
j_gene: TRBJ2-2
CDR3aa: CASSVVVRGGVTGELFF
CDR3nt: TGTGCCAGCAGCGTAGTAGTTCGCGGGGGAGTCACCGGGGAGCTGTTTTTT

d_gene: NA
abundance: once
v_gene: TRBV11-2
j_gene: TRBJ1-2
CDR3aa: CASSRGLGNYGYTF
CDR3nt: TGTGCCAGCAGCAGGGGCTTGGGTAACTATGGCTACACCTTC

d_gene: NA
abundance: NA
v_gene: TRBV4-1
j_gene: TRBJ1-5
CDR3aa: CASSQEPFKSSNQPQHF
CDR3nt: TGCGCCAGCAGCCAAGAACCTTTCAAGAGTAGCAATCAGCCCCAGCATTTT

d_gene: NA
abundance: NA
v_gene: TRBV6-1
j_gene: TRBJ2-7
CDR3aa: CASSEQGWYEQYF
CDR3nt: TGTGCCAGCAGTGAGCAGGGGTGGTACGAGCAGTACTTC

d_gene: TRBD2
abundance: NA
v_gene: TRBV10-3
j_gene: TRBJ2-3
CDR3aa: CAIAGGPSDTQYF
CDR3nt: TGTGCCATCGCGGGAGGGCCAAGTGATACGCAGTATTTT

d_gene: NA
abundance: NA
v_gene: TRBV6-4
j_gene: TRBJ2-2
CDR3aa: CASSESGATGELFF
CDR3nt: TGTGCCAGCAGTGAATCTGGGGCCACCGGGGAGCTGTTTTTT

d_gene: TRBD2
abundance: NA
v_gene: TRBV5-5
j_gene: TRBJ2-2
CDR3aa: CASSLTSGTQGTGELFF
CDR3nt: TGTGCCAGCAGCTTGACTAGCGGGACACAGGGAACCGGGGAGCTGTTTTTT

d_gene: NA
abundance: NA
v_gene: TRBV5-6
j_gene: TRBJ1-2
CDR3aa: CASSLGSSPYGYTF
CDR3nt: TGTGCCAGCAGCTTGGGTTCCAGTCCCTATGGCTACACCTTC

d_gene: NA
abundance: NA
v_gene: TRBV4-1
j_gene: TRBJ1-5
CDR3aa: CASSQSSQGMGNQPQHF
CDR3nt: TGCGCCAGCAGCCAGTCCTCTCAGGGGATGGGTAATCAGCCCCAGCATTTT

d_gene: NA
abundance: NA
v_gene: TRBV6-5
j_gene: TRBJ2-7
CDR3aa: CASTKGGYEQYF
CDR3nt: TGTGCCAGCACGAAAGGAGGCTACGAGCAGTACTTC

d_gene: TRBD1
abundance: NA
v_gene: TRBV5-1
j_gene: TRBJ1-3
CDR3aa: CASSARTGEGNTIYF
CDR3nt: TGCGCCAGCAGCGCAAGGACAGGGGAGGGAAACACCATATATTTT

d_gene: NA
abundance: NA
v_gene: TRBV5-1
j_gene: TRBJ1-3
CDR3aa: CASSLGVSNTIYF
CDR3nt: TGCGCCAGCAGCTTAGGGGTTTCAAACACCATATATTTT

d_gene: TRBD1
abundance: NA
v_gene: TRBV19
j_gene: TRBJ1-5
CDR3aa: CASSNRGPDQPQHF
CDR3nt: TGTGCCAGTAGTAACAGGGGGCCGGATCAGCCCCAGCATTTT

d_gene: NA
abundance: once
v_gene: TRBV11-3
j_gene: TRBJ2-3
CDR3aa: CATTRTTTDTQYF
CDR3nt: TGTGCCACCACAAGGACTACCACAGATACGCAGTATTTT

d_gene: TRBD1
abundance: NA
v_gene: TRBV19
j_gene: TRBJ2-6
CDR3aa: CASRPGQERSGANVLTF
CDR3nt: TGTGCCAGTAGGCCCGGACAGGAACGCTCTGGGGCCAACGTCCTGACTTTC

d_gene: NA
abundance: NA
v_gene: TRBV5-6
j_gene: TRBJ1-2
CDR3aa: CASSVGGVIYGYTF
CDR3nt: TGTGCCAGCAGCGTCGGGGGGGTTATCTATGGCTACACCTTC

d_gene: NA
abundance: NA
v_gene: TRBV7-9
j_gene: TRBJ1-5
CDR3aa: CASSKSGDNQPQHF
CDR3nt: TGTGCCAGCAGCAAATCGGGGGACAATCAGCCCCAGCATTTT

d_gene: TRBD2
abundance: NA
v_gene: TRBV7-6
j_gene: TRBJ2-3
CDR3aa: CASSAPSGGSDTQYF
CDR3nt: TGTGCCAGCAGCGCCCCTAGCGGGGGGTCTGATACGCAGTATTTT

d_gene: TRBD2
abundance: NA
v_gene: TRBV4-1
j_gene: TRBJ2-1
CDR3aa: CASSQPLTSGGDNEQFF
CDR3nt: TGCGCCAGCAGCCAACCGCTCACTAGCGGGGGGGACAATGAGCAGTTCTTC

d_gene: NA
abundance: NA
v_gene: TRBV10-3
j_gene: TRBJ2-1
CDR3aa: CAISARSGLRDEQFF
CDR3nt: TGTGCCATCAGTGCACGTTCAGGGCTTCGAGATGAGCAGTTCTTC

d_gene: TRBD1
abundance: NA
v_gene: TRBV5-1
j_gene: TRBJ1-2
CDR3aa: CASSPGQGARYGYTF
CDR3nt: TGCGCCAGCAGCCCCGGACAGGGGGCTAGGTATGGCTACACCTTC

d_gene: TRBD1
abundance: NA
v_gene: TRBV6-4
j_gene: TRBJ1-1
CDR3aa: CASSETGENTEAFF
CDR3nt: TGTGCCAGCAGTGAGACAGGGGAGAACACTGAAGCTTTCTTT

d_gene: TRBD2
abundance: NA
v_gene: TRBV6-5
j_gene: TRBJ2-5
CDR3aa: CASSYSLSGRKETQYF
CDR3nt: TGTGCCAGCAGTTACTCCCTTAGCGGGAGGAAAGAGACCCAGTACTTC

d_gene: TRBD1
abundance: NA
v_gene: TRBV7-7
j_gene: TRBJ1-5
CDR3aa: CAFQSVSLGQASNQPQHF
CDR3nt: TGTGCCTTTCAATCAGTCTCCCTCGGACAGGCTAGCAATCAGCCCCAGCATTTT

d_gene: TRBD1
abundance: NA
v_gene: TRBV14
j_gene: TRBJ1-5
CDR3aa: CASSQGTGLPQHF
CDR3nt: TGTGCCAGCAGCCAAGGGACAGGTCTGCCCCAGCATTTT

d_gene: NA
abundance: NA
v_gene: TRBV6-5
j_gene: TRBJ2-6
CDR3aa: CASSYQGSGANVLTF
CDR3nt: TGTGCCAGCAGTTACCAGGGGTCTGGGGCCAACGTCCTGACTTTC

d_gene: TRBD1
abundance: NA
v_gene: TRBV14
j_gene: TRBJ2-7
CDR3aa: CASSQEGTGDFYEQYF
CDR3nt: TGTGCCAGCAGCCAAGAAGGGACAGGGGATTTCTACGAGCAGTACTTC

d_gene: TRBD1
abundance: NA
v_gene: TRBV5-6
j_gene: TRBJ1-2
CDR3aa: CASSSDRGMSGYTF
CDR3nt: TGTGCCAGCAGCTCGGACAGGGGCATGAGTGGCTACACCTTC

d_gene: TRBD1
abundance: NA
v_gene: TRBV2
j_gene: TRBJ2-7
CDR3aa: CASSVSQGVYEQYF
CDR3nt: TGTGCCAGCAGTGTGAGTCAGGGGGTCTACGAGCAGTACTTC

d_gene: NA
abundance: NA
v_gene: TRBV18
j_gene: TRBJ2-3
CDR3aa: CASSQNRDPDTQYF
CDR3nt: TGTGCCAGCTCCCAAAACAGGGACCCAGATACGCAGTATTTT

d_gene: NA
abundance: NA
v_gene: TRBV5-4
j_gene: TRBJ2-1
CDR3aa: CASSLGALPNEQFF
CDR3nt: TGTGCCAGCAGCTTGGGCGCTTTACCCAATGAGCAGTTCTTC

d_gene: TRBD1
abundance: once
v_gene: TRBV6-1
j_gene: TRBJ1-1
CDR3aa: CASRDRVSITEAFF
CDR3nt: TGTGCCAGCCGGGACAGGGTTTCGATCACTGAAGCTTTCTTT

d_gene: TRBD1
abundance: NA
v_gene: TRBV7-9
j_gene: TRBJ2-3
CDR3aa: CASSSTGLAGDTQYF
CDR3nt: TGTGCCAGCAGCTCGACAGGGTTGGCAGGAGATACGCAGTATTTT

d_gene: TRBD2
abundance: NA
v_gene: TRBV9
j_gene: TRBJ2-7
CDR3aa: CASSLRAGAAYEQYF
CDR3nt: TGTGCCAGCAGCCTCAGAGCGGGAGCGGCGTACGAGCAGTACTTC

d_gene: NA
abundance: NA
v_gene: TRBV2
j_gene: TRBJ2-3
CDR3aa: CASSDPLPDTQYF
CDR3nt: TGTGCCAGCAGTGATCCTCTTCCAGATACGCAGTATTTT

d_gene: NA
abundance: few
v_gene: TRBV6-1
j_gene: TRBJ1-6
CDR3aa: CASSEYVGWGLLYPLHF
CDR3nt: TGTGCCAGCAGTGAATATGTCGGCTGGGGGCTCCTTTATCCCCTCCACTTT

d_gene: TRBD2
abundance: NA
v_gene: TRBV28
j_gene: TRBJ2-3
CDR3aa: CASSLYKRLAGETDTQYF
CDR3nt: TGTGCCAGCAGTTTATACAAGAGACTAGCGGGAGAAACAGATACGCAGTATTTT